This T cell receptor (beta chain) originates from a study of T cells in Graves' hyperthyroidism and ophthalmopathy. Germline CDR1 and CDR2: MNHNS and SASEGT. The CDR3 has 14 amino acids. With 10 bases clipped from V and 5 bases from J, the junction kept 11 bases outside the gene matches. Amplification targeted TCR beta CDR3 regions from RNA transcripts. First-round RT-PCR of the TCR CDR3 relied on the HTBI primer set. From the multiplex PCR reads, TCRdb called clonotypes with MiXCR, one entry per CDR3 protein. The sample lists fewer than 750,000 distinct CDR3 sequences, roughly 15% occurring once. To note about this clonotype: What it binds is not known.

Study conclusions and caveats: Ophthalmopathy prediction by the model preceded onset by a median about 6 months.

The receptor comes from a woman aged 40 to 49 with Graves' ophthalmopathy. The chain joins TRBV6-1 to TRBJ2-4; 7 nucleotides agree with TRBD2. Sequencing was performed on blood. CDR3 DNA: TGTGCCATTAGCCACCGGACTAGGCAAAACATTCAGTACTTC. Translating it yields CAISHRTRQNIQYF.